This passage covers 16 T cell receptor beta chains from one sample sequenced in a study of T cell repertoires in cytomegalovirus infection. TCRdb called the reads again in MiXCR, with one record for every CDR3 protein. The data contain hundreds of thousands of distinct CDR3 sequences, about 40% of them singletons. The material sequenced was PBMCs. The receptors come from a human donor in good health (CMV status not recorded). Some clones in this sample may be carry-over from other donors' samples.

This clonotype appeared a few times. V usage is TRBV4-1 and J usage is TRBJ1-1, with 7 positions matching TRBD1. Germline-derived CDR1 and CDR2 are MGHRA and YSYEKL. The J segment lost 1 base and the V segment lost 2 bases, leaving 10 bases of the junction unmatched. CDR3 size: 17 residues. The CDR3 spells CASSQLGTVGENTEAFF. The CDR3 DNA follows: TGCGCCAGCAGCCAACTCGGGACAGTGGGGGAGAACACTGAAGCTTTCTTT.

This clonotype was detected many times. The rearrangement uses TRBV9 and TRBJ2-7; weak D call: TRBD1 (6 bases). V lost 2 bases, J lost 5 bases, and 17 bases lay in between. The CDR3 is 15 residues long. Germline CDR1 is SGDLS and CDR2 is YYNGEE. The CDR3 coding sequence is TGTGCCAGCAGCGTCTCCTCCACAGGGAAGAACGAGCAGTACTTC. Translating it yields CASSVSSTGKNEQYF.

This clonotype has just a few counts. J is TRBJ1-1 and V is TRBV12-3 or TRBV12-4; maybe TRBD1 (5 bases). The length of the CDR3 is 12 residues. Trimming removed 4 bases from V and 6 bases from J, with 9 bases in between. CDR3 sequence: CASSSQGSEAFF. CDR3 nucleotide sequence: TGTGCCAGCAGTTCCCAGGGATCTGAAGCTTTCTTT.

In this sample, this clonotype turned up a few times. The genes are TRBV7-9 and TRBJ1-6; 8 bases map to TRBD1. CDR1 and CDR2 from the germline V gene are SEHNR and FQNEAQ (reference sequence). The CDR3 totals 16 residues. V shed 1 base, J shed 6 bases, and the junction held 5 bases outside the gene matches. In nucleotides, the CDR3 is TGTGCCAGCAGCTTAGGACAGGGGACGAGTAATTCACCCCTCCACTTT. Translated: CASSLGQGTSNSPLHF.

CDR3 protein: CASSDRQTEQYF. CDR3 DNA: TGTGCCAGCAGTGATCGACAAACCGAGCAGTACTTC. V is TRBV6-6 and J is TRBJ2-7; D gene uncertain. In germline, CDR1 is MNHNY, CDR2 SVGAGI (reference sequence). V was shortened by 5 bases and J by 6 bases, with 11 bases between the two germline ends. The CDR3 runs to 12 residues.

The chain couples TRBV2 to TRBJ1-2; D not resolved. With 9 bases removed from V and 2 bases from J, the gap between germline ends came to 25 bases. The CDR3 length is 17 residues. Germline V gene sequence: CDR1 SNHLY, CDR2 FYNNEI. The CDR3 protein is CARRARDRAAANYGYTF. The CDR3 DNA sequence: TGTGCCAGGAGAGCTCGCGACCGGGCAGCCGCAAACTATGGCTACACCTTC.

The gene calls are TRBV5-1 and TRBJ2-3; no clear D. The germline CDR1 and CDR2 sequences are SGHRS and YFSETQ. The CDR3 totals 14 residues. Trimming cost V 5 bases and J 0 bases, with 10 bases left between them. The CDR3 sequence: CASSSSLSTDTQYF. As DNA, the CDR3 is TGCGCCAGCAGTTCTAGTTTAAGCACAGATACGCAGTATTTT. The full variable domain, its missing parts supplied by reference TRBV5-1 and TRBJ2-3, is KAGVTQTPRYLIKTRGQQVTLSCSPISGHRSVSWYQQTPGQGLQFLFEYFSETQRNKGNFPGRFSGRQFSNSRSEMNVSTLELGDSALYLCASSSSLSTDTQYFGPGTRLTVL.

The chain carries TRBV7-8 and TRBJ2-1; tentative D call: TRBD1 (6 bases). This CDR3 contains 14 residues. Trimming took 10 bases from V and 5 from J, leaving 18 bases between them. CDR1 and CDR2 (germline): SGHVS, FQNEAQ. The CDR3 region is CATPSAGADNEQFF. The CDR3, as DNA: TGTGCCACCCCATCGGCAGGGGCGGACAATGAGCAGTTCTTC.

This clonotype has just a few counts. This chain connects TRBV6-2 or TRBV6-3 to TRBJ1-2, with no clear D. CDR3 length: 14 residues. CDR1 MNHEY and CDR2 SVGEGT come from the germline V gene. V shed 6 bases and J shed 0 bases, with 11 bases lying between them. CDR3: CASRTDGSNYGYTF. The CDR3 coding sequence is TGTGCCAGCAGAACGGACGGTTCTAACTATGGCTACACCTTC.

The V call is TRBV29-1, the J call TRBJ1-1, with a possible D match to TRBD1 (5 bases). The germline V gene has CDR1 SQVTM and CDR2 ANQGSEA. Trimming shortened V by 6 bases and J by 3 bases, and 17 bases separated the two germline ends. The CDR3 consists of 14 residues. CDR3 in DNA: TGCAGCGTCTTTCCAGGGACGGGATACACTGAAGCTTTCTTT. Its protein is CSVFPGTGYTEAFF.

This clonotype was observed a handful of times. The rearrangement joins TRBV10-3 to TRBJ1-1, with TRBD1 as a possible D gene (5 bases). V lost 4 bases and J 0 bases, leaving 9 bases between the germline ends. Germline CDR1 reads ENHRY; CDR2 reads SYGVKD. This CDR3 has 14 amino acids. Here the CDR3 reads CAISALGVNTEAFF. The DNA for the CDR3 is TGTGCCATCAGTGCATTGGGGGTGAACACTGAAGCTTTCTTT.

This clonotype has a handful of counts. The chain links TRBV7-2 to TRBJ2-7; D not certain. Looked up from germline, CDR1 is SGHTA and CDR2 is FQGNSA. The length of the CDR3 is 15 residues. Trimming left V 1 base short and J 3 bases short, with 13 bases between. CDR3 coding DNA: TGTGCCAGCAGCTTAGTGTTATCGGGCGGCTACGAGCAGTACTTC. Protein: CASSLVLSGGYEQYF.

This clonotype was found once. A much larger clone differs from this one at a single base, so this may be a read error. The chain links TRBV7-2 to TRBJ2-7, with D unclear. CDR1 is SGHTA and CDR2 is FQGNSA in the germline V gene. This CDR3 contains 13 residues. CDR3 protein: CASSLTVSYKQYF. In DNA, the CDR3 is TGTGCCAGCAGCTTAACCGTGTCCTACAAGCAGTACTTC.

This clonotype has more than one count but fewer than ten. The chain recombines TRBV28 with TRBJ1-5, with 8 bases identical to TRBD1. V dropped 5 bases and J dropped 0; count of bases not matched to a gene: 3. Germline CDR1 MDHEN, CDR2 SYDVKM. The length of the CDR3 is 15 residues. Written as DNA, the CDR3 is TGTGCCAGCAGTCGTGGACAGGGTAGCAATCAGCCCCAGCATTTT. Protein product: CASSRGQGSNQPQHF.

In this sample, this clonotype turned up a few times. The J gene is TRBJ2-1, the V gene TRBV6-5; 11 positions match TRBD2. Germline values: CDR1 MNHEY, CDR2 SVGAGI. This CDR3 has 17 amino acids. V lost 5 bases and J lost 1; bases outside the gene matches: 7. The CDR3 DNA sequence: TGTGCCAGCAGTGACGGACTAGCGGGTTATTCCTACAATGAGCAGTTCTTC. Translated: CASSDGLAGYSYNEQFF.

DNA for the CDR3: TGCGCCAGCAGCTTGGCCCTCTTGGCCCGAGGGGGCCAAGAGACCCAGTACTTC. It encodes CASSLALLARGGQETQYF. The chain links TRBV5-1 to TRBJ2-5; a weak D match, TRBD1 (6 bases). Germline CDR1 reads SGHRS; CDR2 reads YFSETQ. V was cut by 0 bases and J by 1 base, with 19 bases left in between. This CDR3 region has 18 residues.